The present TCR beta chain was sequenced within a study of T cells in Graves' hyperthyroidism and ophthalmopathy (dated 2019 in TCRdb). Regarding the complete study: Peripheral blood was sampled at the time of initial diagnosis, prior to any treatment. TCR V-J signatures able to tell the groups apart were searched for in a discovery cohort of 100 patients, of whom around 43 had Graves' ophthalmopathy and about 60 had stable Graves' hyperthyroidism. Whether ophthalmopathy could be predicted prospectively was tested in an independent validation cohort made up of about 20 hyperthyroidism patients plus 17 patients who later progressed to ophthalmopathy. The 100 discovery patients were randomly split 7:3 into training and test sets. In addition, the study compared T-cell repertoires in thyroid tissue and in blood from a handful of Graves' hyperthyroidism patients. After blood sampling, hyperthyroidism patients were treated with methimazole at a starting dose of 30 mg daily, and ophthalmopathy patients were treated with high-dose intravenous methylprednisolone. The paper reports TCR Vbeta CDR3 sequencing of some 140 peripheral blood samples: around 45 ophthalmopathy, some 80 hyperthyroidism and around 17 progressor patients. Findings and caveats that apply to the study as a whole: Ophthalmopathy was separated from stable hyperthyroidism by a 13 V-J signature model, with approximately 86% sensitivity and about 84% specificity obtained in cross-validation and 80%/75% obtained in testing. No statistical method was used to set the sample size in advance, and investigators knew the group allocation. During validation, the model predicted progression to ophthalmopathy a median of approximately 6.5 months ahead of onset, with around 70% sensitivity and roughly 72% specificity. Most expanded thyroid clonotypes (frequency above 0.001) were also found in blood, which suggests that blood repertoires may mirror thyroid immune responses.

Stable Graves' hyperthyroidism was defined as no progression to ophthalmopathy during 18 months of follow-up. Hyperthyroidism patients were newly diagnosed, had a disease duration of under 2 months, and were aged 18 to 65 years. Any patient with an uncontrolled infection, another autoimmune disease, pregnancy or lactation was excluded. Diagnoses were established on the basis of clinical symptoms, serum thyroxine and TRAb, thyroid ultrasound, and orbital computed tomography. Ficoll-Paque density gradient centrifugation was used to isolate PBMCs from approximately 10 ml of fresh peripheral blood. Total RNA was extracted using Trizol reagent, and RNA quality was assessed on an Agilent 2100 Bioanalyzer. From the cysteine up to the phenylalanine, the CDR3 has a length of 14 residues. Only CDR3 DNA is held: 42 bases, read in frame from base 1. Trimming costs V 0 bases and J 1 base, and their ends lie 7 bases apart. CDR1 and CDR2, looked up from the germline V gene, are SGHRS and YFSETQ.

Amplification of TCR beta CDR3 regions was carried out from RNA transcripts. The first round of RT-PCR for the TCR CDR3 was performed with the HTBI primer set and the Qiagen OneStep RT-PCR kit. Libraries were constructed in a second round of multiplex PCR, after which size selection and purification were carried out. Libraries were sequenced paired-end with 100 bp reads on an Illumina HiSeq2000. Per the authors' processing: SOAPnuke was used to process the raw data, removing reads that contained adapters or uncalled bases, had a mean Phred below 15, or lacked an exact match to the constant primer or identifier. High-quality paired reads were merged with COPE v1.2.5, and unique nucleotide sequences were defined as clonotypes. MiTCR v1.1 was used to align clonotypes to the IMGT TRBV, TRBD and TRBJ reference segments. The analysis was restricted to V-J combinations with a frequency above 0.0001, which together covered approximately 99% of the repertoires. A TCS score was defined as the ratio of F50 (clonal expansion) to E x V (chaos), with BLOSUM62-based TCRdist applied between CDR3 peptides within each V-J. Welch's t-statistics and random forest reduced several hundred V-J features to 10 to 15, which were used in a naive Bayes classifier (R e1071). The raw public reads went through TCRdb reprocessing: fastp at Q25, MiXCR clone calling, in-frame beta chains kept. CDR3 protein duplicates are merged, each entry listing the most common genes and DNA. The V and J calls shown here were made by TCRdb, not taken from the authors' results. This sample gives around 340,000 distinct CDR3 sequences in total; roughly 17% of them show up just once. The top ten clonotypes cover approximately 35% of the sample.

This clonotype was counted ten times or more. Its recognized antigen is unknown. Base quality data are lacking; no much larger clone is found one base away. Sequencing input: blood. The sequence links TRBV5-1 to TRBJ1-1; no confident D gene assignment can be made. The receptor was isolated from a man under 40 with Graves' hyperthyroidism. The CDR3 reads as follows: CASSLGVENTEAFF. The DNA sequence follows: TGCGCCAGCAGCTTGGGGGTCGAGAACACTGAAGCTTTCTTT.